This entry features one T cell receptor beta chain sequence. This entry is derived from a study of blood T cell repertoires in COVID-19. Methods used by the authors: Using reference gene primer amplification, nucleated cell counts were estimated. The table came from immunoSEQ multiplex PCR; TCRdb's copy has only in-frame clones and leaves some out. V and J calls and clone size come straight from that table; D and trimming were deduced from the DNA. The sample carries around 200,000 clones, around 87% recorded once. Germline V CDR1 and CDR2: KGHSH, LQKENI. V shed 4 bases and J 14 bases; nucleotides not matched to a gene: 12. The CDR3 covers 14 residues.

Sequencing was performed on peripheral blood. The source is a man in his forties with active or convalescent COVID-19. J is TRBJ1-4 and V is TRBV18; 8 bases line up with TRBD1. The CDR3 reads CASSRPGQDRGLFF. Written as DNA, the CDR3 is TGTGCCAGCTCACGGCCGGGACAGGACCGCGGGCTGTTTTTT.